The 26 T cell receptor beta chains below were found in one sample sequenced in a study of beta chain features in type 1 diabetes. Expressed TCRB transcripts got sequenced, as all isolated RNA was reverse transcribed. Some clones are missing from TCRdb's copy, which holds only in-frame ones; the method was immunoSEQ multiplex PCR. The sample has some 150,000 clones, about a tenth seen once. The sample taken for sequencing was central memory CD4+ T cells from blood. The receptors come from a woman in her 40s in good health.

A few counts support this clone. Other DNA sequences in the sample encode the same CDR3. The V gene is TRBV5-1, the J gene TRBJ1-1, with TRBD1 as a possible D gene (6 bases). V lost 0 bases to trimming and J lost 5 bases, with 11 bases between them. Looked up from germline, CDR1 is SGHRS and CDR2 is YFSETQ. CDR3 length: 14 amino acids. This CDR3 is CASSLDGTQTEAFF. The CDR3 DNA reads TGCGCCAGCAGCTTGGACGGGACACAGACTGAAGCTTTCTTT.

There are a few counts of this clone. V and J are TRBV5-1 and TRBJ2-7; D possibly corresponds to TRBD1 (5 bases). From germline, CDR1 is SGHRS and CDR2 YFSETQ. The CDR3 is 13 amino acids. Between the trimmed V and J ends, which lost 0 bases and 7 bases, there was a span of 11 bases. The CDR3 coding sequence is TGCGCCAGCAGCTTGGGCCCGCAGGGTGAGCAGTACTTC. Its protein product is CASSLGPQGEQYF.

This clone was counted ten times or more. The chain recombines TRBV7-9 with TRBJ1-6; 7 bases are shared with TRBD1. The ends lost 1 base at V and 11 bases at J; junction bases unmatched: 8. The CDR3 spans 15 residues. Germline lookup yields CDR1 SEHNR and CDR2 FQNEAQ (reference sequence). The CDR3 sequence is CASSLEGGGTAPLHF. The CDR3 DNA is TGTGCCAGCAGCTTAGAAGGGGGCGGTACTGCACCCCTCCACTTT.

This clone was observed a handful of times. The chain has TRBV6-5 and TRBJ2-1, with D possibly TRBD1 on 6 matching bases. Trimming shortened V by 6 bases and J by 7 bases, and 10 bases separated the two germline ends. Germline CDR1 and CDR2: MNHEY and SVGAGI. The CDR3 contains 12 residues. This CDR3 is CASSFRGNEQFF. The CDR3 bases are TGTGCCAGCAGCTTCAGGGGTAATGAGCAGTTCTTC.

This clone was counted a few times. V usage is TRBV19 and J usage is TRBJ2-7; 14 bases are a match to TRBD2. The CDR3 loop spans 16 amino acids. The V and J ends lost 4 bases and 6 bases, in that order; junction bases with no gene match: 8. Looked up from germline, CDR1 is LNHDA and CDR2 is SQIVND (reference sequence). The CDR3: CASSTPGLAGAGEQYF. The CDR3 DNA follows: TGTGCCAGTAGTACGCCGGGACTAGCGGGGGCAGGCGAGCAGTACTTC.

This clone has a handful of counts. The chain employs TRBV6-1 and TRBJ2-7; D is ambiguous. The CDR3 consists of 11 residues. V lost 7 bases, J lost 3 bases, and 7 bases lay in between. Per the germline V gene, CDR1 is MNHNS and CDR2 is SASEGT. The CDR3 here is CASNNNYEQYF. Written as DNA, the CDR3 is TGTGCCAGCAATAATAACTACGAGCAGTACTTC.

This clone turned up a few times. This chain connects TRBV2 to TRBJ2-5, with TRBD1 matching over 8 bases. After removal of 4 bases from V and 1 base from J, the junction contained 2 bases not matched to a gene. Germline V CDR1 and CDR2: SNHLY, FYNNEI. The CDR3 loop spans 14 amino acids. The CDR3 DNA sequence: TGTGCCAGCAGTGTCGGGACAGGCCAAGAGACCCAGTACTTC. This encodes CASSVGTGQETQYF.

This clone was seen a handful of times. The V call is TRBV6-1, the J call TRBJ1-1; D remains ambiguous. The CDR3 runs 13 residues. Trimming pared 7 bases from V and 1 base from J, leaving 10 bases between. Germline values: CDR1 MNHNS, CDR2 SASEGT. As DNA, the CDR3 is TGTGCCAGCAATCACAGAACGAACACTGAAGCTTTCTTT. Amino acids: CASNHRTNTEAFF.

Only a few counts were recorded for this clone. The chain joins TRBV5-8 to TRBJ2-7; TRBD1 is a possible D gene (6 bases). Looked up from germline, CDR1 is SGHTS and CDR2 is YDEGEE. Trimming took 0 bases from V and 0 from J, leaving 10 bases between them. This CDR3 has 15 amino acids. CDR3 region: CASSLGDRFSYEQYF. The CDR3, as DNA: TGTGCCAGCAGCTTGGGAGACAGGTTCTCCTACGAGCAGTACTTC.

This clone came up a few times. The gene calls are TRBV10-1 and TRBJ2-2; D perhaps matches TRBD2 (6 bases). Trimming pared 5 bases from V and 6 bases from J, leaving 10 bases between. Germline CDR1 WNHNN, CDR2 SYGVQD (reference sequence). The CDR3 runs 13 residues. The CDR3 coding sequence is TGCGCCAGCAGTCCCCTAGCGTCCGGGGAGCTGTTTTTT. Protein sequence: CASSPLASGELFF.

CDR3 nucleotide sequence: TGTGGGGCCGCCTCTAACTATGGCTACACCTTC. It yields the protein CGAASNYGYTF. The chain is built from TRBV28 and TRBJ1-2; D gene unclear. The CDR3 runs to 11 residues. Germline V gene sequence: CDR1 MDHEN, CDR2 SYDVKM.

The chain has TRBV29-1 and TRBJ1-2; no definite D call. The CDR3 is 10 residues long. Trimming cost V 3 bases and J 5 bases, with 4 bases left between them. Germline CDR1 is SQVTM and CDR2 is ANQGSEA. The CDR3 DNA is TGCAGCGTTGAGCAGTATGGCTACACCTTC. It yields the protein CSVEQYGYTF.

This clone was seen a handful of times. V usage is TRBV27 and J usage is TRBJ2-7; D is perhaps TRBD2 (7 bases). Trimming left V 4 bases short and J 2 bases short, with 21 bases between. This CDR3 is built from 17 residues. Germline V lookup: CDR1 MNHEY, CDR2 SMNVEV (reference sequence). The CDR3 DNA reads as TGTGCCAGCAGTTCCCATTTGATGGCGGGGGCAGCCTACGAGCAGTACTTC. This encodes CASSSHLMAGAAYEQYF.

This clone showed up just once. This rearrangement joins TRBV19 to TRBJ1-5; no reliable D call. This CDR3 is built from 14 residues. Germline V gene lookup returns CDR1 LNHDA and CDR2 SQIVND (reference sequence). Trimming pared 6 bases from V and 5 bases from J, leaving 14 bases between. CDR3: CASRPTENHQPQHF. The CDR3, as DNA: TGTGCCAGTAGACCCACAGAGAACCATCAGCCCCAGCATTTT.

The gene calls are TRBV25-1 and TRBJ2-2, with a possible D match to TRBD2 (7 bases). The CDR3 is 17 amino acids. Deletions cut 6 bases from V and 2 bases from J, with 19 bases between. CDR1 is MGHDK and CDR2 is SYGVNS in the germline V gene. The CDR3 DNA reads TGTGCCAGCAGCCGCAGGGGAGCGGGACCAAACACCGGGGAGCTGTTTTTT. Translating gives CASSRRGAGPNTGELFF.

This clone was counted between two and nine times. The chain recombines TRBV18 with TRBJ2-7; perhaps TRBD2 as D (6 bases). V was shortened by 3 bases and J by 2 bases, with 14 bases between the two germline ends. The germline V gene encodes CDR1 KGHSH and CDR2 LQKENI. The CDR3 runs 15 residues. CDR3 sequence (DNA): TGTGCCAGCTCACCTGGGGGGAGCAGAACCTACGAGCAGTACTTC. Encoded protein: CASSPGGSRTYEQYF. The entire variable domain, with the rest obtained from reference TRBV18 and TRBJ2-7, is as follows: NAGVMQNPRHLVRRRGQEARLRCSPMKGHSHVYWYRQLPEEGLKFMVYLQKENIIDESGMPKERFSAEFPKEGPSILRIQQVVRGDSAAYFCASSPGGSRTYEQYFGPGTRLTVT.

This clone was counted a few times. The chain carries TRBV5-6 and TRBJ2-7, with 10 bases matching TRBD1. This CDR3 is 12 amino acids long. Germline V gene data show CDR1 as SGHDT and CDR2 as YYEEEE. V lost 9 bases to trimming and J lost 3 bases; unmatched junction nucleotides: 3. This CDR3 reads CATRDRGYEQYF. The CDR3 DNA reads TGTGCCACCCGGGACAGGGGCTACGAGCAGTACTTC.

The J gene is TRBJ2-5, the V gene TRBV5-4; TRBD1 matches 8 bases. The V gene's germline CDR1 is SGHNT and CDR2 YYREEE (reference sequence). Trimming removed 4 bases from V and 3 bases from J; junction bases left unmatched: 5. The CDR3 is 14 amino acids. The CDR3 DNA reads as TGTGCCAGCAGCCCCTGGACAGGGAAAGAGACCCAGTACTTC. This translates into CASSPWTGKETQYF.

The CDR3: CASSHEGLGAGKTQYF. DNA for the CDR3: TGTGCCAGCAGCCATGAAGGGCTTGGCGCGGGAAAGACCCAGTACTTC. The rearrangement joins TRBV7-6 to TRBJ2-5; weak D call: TRBD2 (6 bases). Trimming stripped 5 bases from V and 6 bases from J, with 22 bases between. Germline-derived CDR1 and CDR2 are SGHVS and FNYEAQ. This CDR3 spans 16 amino acids. The entire variable domain, with the rest obtained from reference TRBV7-6 and TRBJ2-5, is as follows: GAGVSQSPRYKVTKRGQDVALRCDPISGHVSLYWYRQALGQGPEFLTYFNYEAQQDKSGLPNDRFSAERPEGSISTLTIQRTEQRDSAMYRCASSHEGLGAGKTQYFGPGTRLLVL.

The chain joins TRBV7-7 to TRBJ2-1, with TRBD1 as a possible D gene (6 bases). Trimming left V 5 bases short and J 10 bases short, with 15 bases between. The CDR3 totals 13 residues. Germline loops: CDR1 SSHAT, CDR2 FNYEAQ (reference sequence). CDR3 sequence reads: CASSPPAGAEQFF. The CDR3 DNA sequence: TGTGCCAGCAGCCCGCCCGCAGGGGCGGAGCAGTTCTTC.

The rearrangement links TRBV2 to TRBJ2-2; perhaps TRBD1 as D (6 bases). V lost 7 bases and J lost 1, with 10 bases in between. Germline V gives CDR1 SNHLY, CDR2 FYNNEI. This CDR3 is built from 14 residues. This CDR3 is CASMGDKNTGELFF. The CDR3 nucleotides are TGTGCCAGCATGGGGGACAAGAACACCGGGGAGCTGTTTTTT. The full variable domain, with the rest looked up from reference TRBV2 and TRBJ2-2, is EPEVTQTPSHQVTQMGQEVILRCVPISNHLYFYWYRQILGQKVEFLVSFYNNEISEKSEIFDDQFSVERPDGSNFTLKIRSTKLEDSAMYFCASMGDKNTGELFFGEGSRLTVL.

V and J are TRBV5-4 and TRBJ1-6; D unresolved. The CDR3 is made up of 17 amino acids. V was trimmed by 4 bases and J by 10 bases, leaving 24 bases between them. Germline-derived CDR1 and CDR2 are SGHNT and YYREEE (reference sequence). The CDR3, as DNA: TGTGCCAGCAGCGGCGGTCCCCCCAAGCTTGTTGGCTCACCCCTCCACTTT. Protein product: CASSGGPPKLVGSPLHF. Filled out from reference TRBV5-4 and TRBJ1-6, the complete variable domain reads ETGVTQSPTHLIKTRGQQVTLRCSSQSGHNTVSWYQQALGQGPQFIFQYYREEENGRGNFPPRFSGLQFPNYSSELNVNALELDDSALYLCASSGGPPKLVGSPLHFGNGTRLTVT.

The CDR3 is CASSLFGDSLQETQYF. CDR3 sequence (DNA): TGTGCCAGCAGCTTGTTCGGGGACAGTTTACAAGAGACCCAGTACTTC. The chain uses TRBV7-2 and TRBJ2-5; 7 bases match TRBD1. V was pared by 3 bases and J by 2 bases, with 9 bases of the junction left unmatched. In germline, CDR1 is SGHTA, CDR2 FQGNSA. This CDR3 is built from 16 residues.

There are a few counts of this clone. The chain joins TRBV5-1 to TRBJ2-3, with 14 positions matching TRBD2. Trimming cost V 4 bases and J 3 bases; bases outside gene matches: 13. This CDR3 spans 19 amino acids. Germline loops: CDR1 SGHRS, CDR2 YFSETQ. CDR3 loop: CASSESGTSGGAGTDTQYF. DNA of the CDR3: TGCGCCAGCAGCGAATCGGGGACTAGCGGGGGTGCGGGGACAGATACGCAGTATTTT.

This chain connects TRBV19 to TRBJ2-4; D perhaps matches TRBD2 (5 bases). The germline gives CDR1 LNHDA, CDR2 SQIVND (reference sequence). CDR3 length: 13 residues. The germline V and J ends were trimmed by 7 bases and 3 bases, with 10 bases remaining between them. CDR3 nucleotide sequence: TGTGCCAGTAATCACGAGGGCAAAAACATTCAGTACTTC. Amino acids: CASNHEGKNIQYF.

The chain has TRBV7-8 and TRBJ2-3; D gene unclear. V lost 1 base to trimming and J lost 1 base, with 9 bases between them. This CDR3 has 15 residues. Germline loops: CDR1 SGHVS, CDR2 FQNEAQ. CDR3 nucleotide sequence: TGTGCCAGCAGCTTAGTTGCGTCCCGCACAGATACGCAGTATTTT. Residues: CASSLVASRTDTQYF.